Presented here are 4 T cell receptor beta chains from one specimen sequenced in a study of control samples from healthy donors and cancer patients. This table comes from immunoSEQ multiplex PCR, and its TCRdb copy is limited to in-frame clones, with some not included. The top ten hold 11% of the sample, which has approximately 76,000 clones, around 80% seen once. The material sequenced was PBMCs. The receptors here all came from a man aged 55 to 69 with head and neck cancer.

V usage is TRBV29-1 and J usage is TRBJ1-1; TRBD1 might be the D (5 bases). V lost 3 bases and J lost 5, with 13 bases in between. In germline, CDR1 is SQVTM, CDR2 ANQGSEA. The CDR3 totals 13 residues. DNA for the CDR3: TGCAGCGTTGATTCGGGACTCCCGACTGAAGCTTTCTTT. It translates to CSVDSGLPTEAFF.

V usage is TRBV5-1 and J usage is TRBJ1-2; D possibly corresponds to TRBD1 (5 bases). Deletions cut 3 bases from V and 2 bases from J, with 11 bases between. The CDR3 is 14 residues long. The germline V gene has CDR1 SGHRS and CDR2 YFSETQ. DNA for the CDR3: TGCGCCAGCAGCTCCATAGGGACCAACTATGGCTACACCTTC. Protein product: CASSSIGTNYGYTF.

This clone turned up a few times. CDR3 DNA: TGCGCCAGCAGCTTGGGGACAGGGGACGAGCAGTACTTC. Translation: CASSLGTGDEQYF. The chain combines TRBV5-1 with TRBJ2-7; 9 bases match TRBD1. V was pared by 0 bases and J by 5 bases, with 0 bases of the junction left unmatched. CDR1 is SGHRS, CDR2 YFSETQ, per germline. CDR3 length: 13 amino acids.

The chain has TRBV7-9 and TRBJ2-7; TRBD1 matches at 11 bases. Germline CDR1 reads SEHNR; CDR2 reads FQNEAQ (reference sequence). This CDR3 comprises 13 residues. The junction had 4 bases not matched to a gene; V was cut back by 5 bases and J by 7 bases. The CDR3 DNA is TGTGCCAGCAGCCCGGGACAGGGGGGGGAGCAGTACTTC. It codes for CASSPGQGGEQYF.